This passage covers 8 T cell receptor beta chains from one sample sequenced in a study of neurological immune-mediated disorders. Time point of the sample: longitudinal time-point 1 (baseline). MiXCR, applied by TCRdb to the 5' RACE reads, yields one record per CDR3 protein. This table has 55,000 to 65,000 distinct CDR3 sequences, roughly a tenth appearing once. Sequencing was carried out using PBMCs. These receptors came from a male donor with HTLV-1-associated myelopathy (HAM/TSP).

This clonotype showed up many times. The chain uses TRBV20-1 and TRBJ1-4, with D hard to call. Germline V gene lookup returns CDR1 DFQATT and CDR2 SNEGSKA (reference sequence). V shed 0 bases and J shed 12 bases, with 11 bases lying between them. The CDR3 totals 12 residues. CDR3 region: CSAREQPEELFF. The DNA of the CDR3 is TGCAGTGCTAGAGAGCAACCGGAGGAACTGTTTTTT.

This clonotype was observed a few times. The rearrangement uses TRBV4-1 and TRBJ2-1, with 9 bases that match TRBD2. Germline V gene data show CDR1 as MGHRA and CDR2 as YSYEKL. Trimming at V came to 4 bases and at J to 1 base, leaving 2 bases not matched to a gene. The CDR3 has 15 residues. CDR3 sequence reads: CASSRGGVSYNEQFF. CDR3 DNA: TGCGCCAGCAGCCGCGGGGGGGTGTCCTACAATGAGCAGTTCTTC.

Ten or more counts support this clonotype. This rearrangement joins TRBV15 to TRBJ1-1; TRBD1 matches at 7 bases. The CDR3 contains 16 residues. Germline CDR1 is LNHNV and CDR2 is YYDKDF (reference sequence). V lost 0 bases, J lost 4 bases, and 8 bases stayed unmatched. CDR3: CATSREQDRRGTEAFF. DNA of the CDR3: TGTGCCACCAGCAGAGAGCAGGACAGGCGTGGCACTGAAGCTTTCTTT. The complete variable domain, with remaining parts taken from reference TRBV15 and TRBJ1-1, reads DAMVIQNPRYQVTQFGKPVTLSCSQTLNHNVMYWYQQKSSQAPKLLFHYYDKDFNNEADTPDNFQSRRPNTSFCFLDIRSPGLGDTAMYLCATSREQDRRGTEAFFGQGTRLTVV.

This clonotype was seen ten or more times. CDR3 in amino acids: CSAGGDLNYNSPLHF. The CDR3 coding sequence is TGCAGTGCCGGCGGGGACCTCAACTATAATTCACCCCTCCACTTT. The chain is built from TRBV20-1 and TRBJ1-6, with a tentative D call TRBD1 (5 bases). The CDR3 is 15 amino acids. Germline V gene lookup returns CDR1 DFQATT and CDR2 SNEGSKA (reference sequence). Trimming removed 6 bases at V and 3 bases at J, with 15 bases between.

The V gene is TRBV7-8, the J gene TRBJ2-7; 7 nucleotides align to TRBD2. Germline V lookup: CDR1 SGHVS, CDR2 FQNEAQ. V lost 5 bases to trimming and J lost 1 base; unmatched junction nucleotides: 5. The CDR3 runs to 14 residues. CDR3 in DNA: TGTGCCAGCAGCCGCCGGGACTATTCCTACGAGCAGTACTTC. This codes for CASSRRDYSYEQYF.

This clonotype was seen a few times. This chain uses TRBV5-6 with TRBJ2-1; TRBD1 or TRBD2 may be the D gene (7 bases each). V dropped 1 base and J dropped 2 bases, with 13 bases sitting between them. CDR1 is SGHDT and CDR2 is YYEEEE in the germline V gene. The CDR3 spans 16 residues. CDR3 bases: TGTGCCAGCAGCTTGTGGGGAGGGGGCGCCTACAATGAGCAGTTCTTC. This gives the protein CASSLWGGGAYNEQFF. The variable domain in full, with the rest retrieved from reference TRBV5-6 and TRBJ2-1, is DAGVTQSPTHLIKTRGQQVTLRCSPKSGHDTVSWYQQALGQGPQFIFQYYEEEERQRGNFPDRFSGHQFPNYSSELNVNALLLGDSALYLCASSLWGGGAYNEQFFGPGTRLTVL.

This clonotype was counted at least ten times. The genes are TRBV20-1 and TRBJ2-4; a possible D gene is TRBD1 (6 bases). Germline CDR1 DFQATT, CDR2 SNEGSKA (reference sequence). V was trimmed by 0 bases and J by 0 bases, leaving 12 bases between them. The CDR3 is made up of 16 amino acids. CDR3 nucleotide sequence: TGCAGTGCTAGAGATTTAGGGGGTCTAGCCAAAAACATTCAGTACTTC. Its translation: CSARDLGGLAKNIQYF.

This clonotype was picked up many times. This rearrangement joins TRBV5-1 to TRBJ2-1; perhaps TRBD2 as D (6 bases). The CDR3 runs 14 residues. Germline loops: CDR1 SGHRS, CDR2 YFSETQ. Trimming left V 4 bases short and J 1 base short, with 9 bases between. The CDR3 nucleotides are TGCGCCAGCAGCATTAGCGGTTCCTACAATGAGCAGTTCTTC. Amino acids: CASSISGSYNEQFF.